Listed here is a single T cell receptor (beta chain). The data originate from a study of cytomegalovirus exposure and HLA in healthy donors. 13 Jbeta primers and 60 Vbeta primers were used for the PCR. The protocol was immunoSEQ multiplex PCR, while the TCRdb copy is restricted to in-frame clones and leaves out a portion. Of 70,000 to 95,000 clones listed, more than 70% are singletons. CDR3 length: 14 residues. V lost 0 bases and J 4 bases, leaving 9 bases between the germline ends. Germline CDR1 reads SGDLS; CDR2 reads YYNGEE. The chain employs TRBV9 and TRBJ2-3; tentatively, D is TRBD2 (5 bases). The sample was PBMCs. This clonotype was obtained from a man aged 35-49 years in good health and CMV-seronegative. The CDR3 sequence is CASSVGDSADTQYF. The CDR3 region has the DNA TGTGCCAGCAGCGTAGGAGATAGCGCAGATACGCAGTATTTT.